The clone carrying this TCR beta chain was seen a handful of times. What it binds is unknown. This entry belongs to a study of blood T cells in healthy people across ages. Findings and limits, study-wide: Total diversity from one million sequenced T cells was likely underestimated. Age showed a roughly linear inverse relationship with TCR beta diversity per million T cells.

Alongside a J-beta primer mix, a sample-barcoded 5' primer served in a second PCR lasting 7 to 11 cycles. MiXCR, run by TCRdb on the 5' RACE reads, gives a single entry per CDR3 protein. The data show 1.5 million to 2 million distinct CDR3 sequences, with about two fifths seen just once and roughly 23% held by the top ten. Donors each provided about 10 milliliters of peripheral blood. Per-sample yields of isolated PBMCs were at least 6 million. Trimming at V came to 0 bases and at J to 5 bases, leaving 7 bases not matched to a gene. Germline V CDR1 and CDR2: MNHEY, SVGEGT. The CDR3 has 16 residues. The chain joins TRBV6-2 or TRBV6-3 to TRBJ2-5, with TRBD2 matching over 9 bases. Source material: blood. The source of this sequence is a human donor in good health. CDR3: CASSYSVAGAGETQYF. CDR3 sequence (DNA): TGTGCCAGCAGTTACTCGGTAGCGGGGGCTGGGGAGACCCAGTACTTC.